The sequence of this TCR beta chain was determined in a study of T cells in Graves' hyperthyroidism and ophthalmopathy. The CDR3 covers 14 residues. Germline CDR1 and CDR2: SEHNR and FQNEAQ (reference sequence). J was trimmed by 6 bases and V by 3 bases; bases with no gene match: 7. Only a few counts were recorded for this clonotype. Its antigen is not identified. Regions amplified from RNA transcripts were the TCR beta CDR3 regions. Carried out on the TCR CDR3, a first-round RT-PCR used the HTBI primer set. In TCRdb, the multiplex PCR reads were re-called with MiXCR into one record per CDR3 protein. The top ten hold roughly 6.5% of the sample, which has about 700,000 distinct CDR3 sequences, over 40% seen once. Regarding the study as a whole: The model foresaw ophthalmopathy a median around 6 months prior to onset. Most clonotypes expanded in thyroid above 0.001 were likewise present in blood.

The V gene is TRBV7-9, the J gene TRBJ2-5; 7 nucleotides align to TRBD1. This TCR was recovered from an adult man with Graves' disease, either hyperthyroidism or ophthalmopathy (not recorded which). The source material was peripheral blood or thyroid tissue (not recorded which). The CDR3 region is CASSLVDRPQTQYF. The CDR3 region has the DNA TGTGCCAGCAGCTTGGTGGACAGGCCCCAGACCCAGTACTTC.